The clone carrying this T cell receptor (beta chain) has a single count. This specimen comes from a study of blood T cell repertoires in COVID-19. Turning to the study itself: Spain, Italy and the United States supplied samples that represented acute and convalescent COVID-19. Sample material is recorded as cDNA or gDNA derived from T cells, B-cell-depleted T cells, or PBMCs.

Germline CDR1 is MNHNS and CDR2 is SASEGT. This CDR3 comprises 17 residues. V shed 2 bases, J shed 5 bases, and the junction held 10 bases outside the gene matches. Authors' data handling: Quantification of nucleated cells was approximated via reference gene primer amplification. This table comes from immunoSEQ multiplex PCR, and its TCRdb copy is limited to in-frame clones, with some not included. V and J calls and clone size are those listed in that table; D and trimming were worked out from the DNA. Among tens of thousands of clones listed, roughly nine tenths were seen once. The sequenced sample consisted of peripheral blood. The TCR comes from a man in his sixties with active COVID-19. V and J are TRBV6-1 and TRBJ2-7; 12 bases are a match to TRBD1. The CDR3 DNA follows: TGTGCCAGCAGTGAAAGGGACAGGGGGCTCCTTTCACACGAGCAGTACTTC. Translating it yields CASSERDRGLLSHEQYF.